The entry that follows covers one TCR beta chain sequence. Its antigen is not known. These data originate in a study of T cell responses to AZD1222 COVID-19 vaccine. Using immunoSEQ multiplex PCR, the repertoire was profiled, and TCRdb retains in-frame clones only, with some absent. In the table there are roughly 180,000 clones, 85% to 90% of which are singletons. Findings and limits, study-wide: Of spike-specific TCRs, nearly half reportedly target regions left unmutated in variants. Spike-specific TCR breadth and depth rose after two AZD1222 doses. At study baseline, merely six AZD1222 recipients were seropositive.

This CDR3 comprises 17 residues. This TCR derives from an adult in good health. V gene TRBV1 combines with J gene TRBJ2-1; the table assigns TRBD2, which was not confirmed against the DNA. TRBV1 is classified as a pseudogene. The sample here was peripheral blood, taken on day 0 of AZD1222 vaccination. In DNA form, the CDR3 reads TGCACCAGCAGCCAAACGCGAGCGGGGGGGCGGGTGGATGAGCAGTTCTTC. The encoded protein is CTSSQTRAGGRVDEQFF.